Following are 29 T cell receptor beta chains from one sample sequenced in a study of blood T cell repertoires in COVID-19. Data came from immunoSEQ multiplex PCR; TCRdb stores just in-frame clones and leaves some out. The sample carries tens of thousands of clones, roughly 86% recorded once. The specimen sequenced was peripheral blood. The receptors were gathered from a human donor in a cohort sampled during active COVID-19.

The chain recombines TRBV18 with TRBJ1-2; no clear D. Germline CDR1 reads KGHSH; CDR2 reads LQKENI. The CDR3 totals 11 residues. Trimming left V 5 bases short and J 4 bases short, with 5 bases between. The CDR3 DNA sequence: TGTGCCAGCTCAGCCGGCTATGGCTACACCTTC. Translating gives CASSAGYGYTF.

The V call is TRBV28, the J call TRBJ1-1, with D possibly being TRBD1 (6 bases). In germline, CDR1 is MDHEN, CDR2 SYDVKM. The CDR3 covers 15 residues. V lost 7 bases, J lost 0 bases, and 15 bases lay in between. Written as DNA, the CDR3 is TGTGCCAGCACCAACAGGGTTCCCATGAACACTGAAGCTTTCTTT. Residues: CASTNRVPMNTEAFF.

The CDR3 is CASTPGSSGNTIYF. CDR3 coding DNA: TGTGCCAGCACCCCCGGGAGCTCTGGAAACACCATATATTTT. The J gene is TRBJ1-3, the V gene TRBV28; D gene ambiguous. The ends were cut back, 7 bases at V and 0 bases at J, with 10 bases in the middle. Germline assignment: CDR1 MDHEN and CDR2 SYDVKM. CDR3 length equals 14 residues.

The CDR3 DNA reads as TGTGCCAGCAGTTTATCGACAGGGTCCGGCGCAGATACGCAGTATTTT. Residues: CASSLSTGSGADTQYF. The chain combines TRBV27 with TRBJ2-3; the match to TRBD1 covers 7 bases. From germline, CDR1 is MNHEY and CDR2 SMNVEV (reference sequence). The CDR3 sequence is 16 residues long. The J segment lost 4 bases and the V segment lost 0 bases, leaving 7 bases of the junction unmatched.

The genes are TRBV6-1 and TRBJ2-3, with 9 bases fitting TRBD2. V trimming: 3 bases; J trimming: 4 bases; junction bases outside the gene matches: 5. This CDR3 has 15 residues. Germline V gene lookup returns CDR1 MNHNS and CDR2 SASEGT. The DNA for the CDR3 is TGTGCCAGCAGTGATAGCGGGAGTGGCTCAGATACGCAGTATTTT. Its protein is CASSDSGSGSDTQYF.

This clone showed up just once. This chain joins TRBV9 and TRBJ1-1; tentative D call: TRBD1 (6 bases). Per germline, CDR1 SGDLS and CDR2 YYNGEE. The CDR3 runs 13 residues. V was cut by 3 bases and J by 3 bases, with 9 bases left in between. This CDR3 reads CASSDRVDTEAFF. CDR3 coding DNA: TGTGCCAGCAGCGACAGGGTCGACACTGAAGCTTTCTTT.

This chain uses TRBV7-9 with TRBJ1-3; 9 nucleotides align to TRBD1. The CDR3 spans 15 residues. Germline CDR1 SEHNR, CDR2 FQNEAQ (reference sequence). Trimming took 5 bases from V and 3 from J; bases not matched to a gene: 5. The CDR3 protein is CASSDGQGIGNTIYF. As DNA, the CDR3 is TGTGCCAGCAGCGACGGACAGGGGATTGGAAACACCATATATTTT. The full variable domain, in which reference TRBV7-9 and TRBJ1-3 provide the parts outside the CDR3, is DTGVSQNPRHKITKRGQNVTFRCDPISEHNRLYWYRQTLGQGPEFLTYFQNEAQLEKSRLLSDRFSAERPKGSFSTLEIQRTEQGDSAMYLCASSDGQGIGNTIYFGEGSWLTVV.

This chain uses TRBV9 with TRBJ2-5; 8 positions match TRBD2. Trimming removed 3 bases from V and 5 bases from J; junction bases left unmatched: 9. The CDR3 covers 15 residues. Germline V gene sequence: CDR1 SGDLS, CDR2 YYNGEE. The CDR3 bases are TGTGCCAGCAGCGGGCCGGGAGGGCCCTCGGAGACCCAGTACTTC. Its translation is CASSGPGGPSETQYF. Full variable domain (outside the CDR3, taken from reference TRBV9 and TRBJ2-5): DSGVTQTPKHLITATGQRVTLRCSPRSGDLSVYWYQQSLDQGLQFLIQYYNGEERAKGNILERFSAQQFPDLHSELNLSSLELGDSALYFCASSGPGGPSETQYFGPGTRLLVL.

This chain joins TRBV10-2 and TRBJ2-5, with TRBD2 matching over 8 bases. The CDR3 is 21 amino acids. The junction had 27 bases not matched to a gene; V was cut back by 6 bases and J by 3 bases. Germline V CDR1 and CDR2: WSHSY, SAAADI. The CDR3: CASRKGTRLFNPLSREETQYF. The CDR3 DNA follows: TGCGCCAGCAGGAAGGGGACTAGACTTTTTAACCCCCTAAGTCGAGAAGAGACCCAGTACTTC.

The chain joins TRBV5-5 to TRBJ2-7; the match to TRBD2 covers 8 bases. Germline assignment: CDR1 SGHKS and CDR2 YYEKEE (reference sequence). This CDR3 region has 13 residues. Trimming took 7 bases from V and 3 from J; bases not matched to a gene: 6. This CDR3 reads CASHVAGNYEQYF. The CDR3 DNA reads TGTGCCAGCCATGTAGCGGGGAACTACGAGCAGTACTTC. Full variable domain (remainder filled in from reference TRBV5-5 and TRBJ2-7): DAGVTQSPTHLIKTRGQQVTLRCSPISGHKSVSWYQQVLGQGPQFIFQYYEKEERGRGNFPDRFSARQFPNYSSELNVNALLLGDSALYLCASHVAGNYEQYFGPGTRLTVT.

The gene calls are TRBV28 and TRBJ2-4, with 7 nucleotides matching TRBD1. With 5 bases clipped from V and 5 bases from J, the junction kept 3 bases outside the gene matches. CDR1 is MDHEN and CDR2 is SYDVKM in the germline V gene. This CDR3 region has 13 residues. CDR3 DNA sequence: TGTGCCAGCAGTCGACAGGGCCAAAACATTCAGTACTTC. It translates to CASSRQGQNIQYF. The complete variable domain, with remaining parts taken from reference TRBV28 and TRBJ2-4, reads DVKVTQSSRYLVKRTGEKVFLECVQDMDHENMFWYRQDPGLGLRLIYFSYDVKMKEKGDIPEGYSVSREKKERFSLILESASTNQTSMYLCASSRQGQNIQYFGAGTRLSVL.

This clone was detected only once. The gene calls are TRBV5-4 and TRBJ2-1, with 7 bases identical to TRBD2. Trimming cost V 0 bases and J 9 bases; bases outside gene matches: 3. CDR3 length: 13 amino acids. Germline V lookup: CDR1 SGHNT, CDR2 YYREEE (reference sequence). The CDR3: CASSLGGLLEQFF. CDR3 nucleotide sequence: TGTGCCAGCAGCTTGGGGGGACTACTTGAGCAGTTCTTC.

The V and J genes are TRBV27 and TRBJ2-1; 8 nucleotides agree with TRBD2. Germline V gene sequence: CDR1 MNHEY, CDR2 SMNVEV (reference sequence). Losses at the gene ends were 1 base for V and 4 bases for J; bases not matched to a gene: 6. The CDR3 contains 16 residues. CDR3 in amino acids: CASSLYLAGVYNEQFF. CDR3 nucleotides: TGTGCCAGCAGTTTATATCTAGCGGGCGTATACAATGAGCAGTTCTTC.

V usage is TRBV5-1 and J usage is TRBJ2-6; TRBD1 agrees at 8 bases. Trimming cost V 5 bases and J 0 bases; bases outside gene matches: 7. The germline gives CDR1 SGHRS, CDR2 YFSETQ. The CDR3 consists of 17 residues. The CDR3 is CASSPGTGVSGANVLTF. The CDR3 nucleotides are TGCGCCAGCAGTCCTGGGACAGGCGTCTCTGGGGCCAACGTCCTGACTTTC. Full variable domain (rest looked up from reference TRBV5-1 and TRBJ2-6): KAGVTQTPRYLIKTRGQQVTLSCSPISGHRSVSWYQQTPGQGLQFLFEYFSETQRNKGNFPGRFSGRQFSNSRSEMNVSTLELGDSALYLCASSPGTGVSGANVLTFGAGSRLTVL.

CDR3 sequence: CASTPGTGSDAQYF. The CDR3, as DNA: TGCGCCAGCACCCCCGGGACAGGATCAGACGCGCAGTATTTT. This sequence joins TRBV5-1 and TRBJ2-3, with 8 bases matching TRBD1. The CDR3 consists of 14 residues. The V gene's germline CDR1 is SGHRS and CDR2 YFSETQ. Trimming took 6 bases from V and 10 from J; bases not matched to a gene: 13.

This chain uses TRBV6-5 with TRBJ1-2, with D perhaps matching TRBD1 (5 bases). The CDR3 spans 13 residues. Trimming removed 6 bases at V and 4 bases at J, with 12 bases between. Germline V gene lookup returns CDR1 MNHEY and CDR2 SVGAGI. The CDR3 DNA is TGTGCCAGCAGAGCAGGGTTGCGCTATGGCTACACCTTC. It specifies CASRAGLRYGYTF.

The chain combines TRBV7-6 with TRBJ2-7; TRBD1 might be the D (5 bases). V lost 5 bases to trimming and J lost 1 base, with 12 bases between them. CDR1 is SGHVS and CDR2 is FNYEAQ in the germline V gene. The CDR3 consists of 14 residues. CDR3 sequence: CASSRTPDSYEQYF. As DNA, the CDR3 is TGTGCCAGCAGCAGGACACCTGATTCCTACGAGCAGTACTTC.

The gene calls are TRBV15 and TRBJ2-1; perhaps TRBD1 as D (5 bases). The V end was cut by 5 bases, the J end by 12 bases, with 17 bases between. The germline CDR1 and CDR2 sequences are LNHNV and YYDKDF (reference sequence). The CDR3 is made up of 13 amino acids. The CDR3 DNA sequence: TGTGCCACCAGCGGCCGAATTCAGGGTCGGCAGTTCTTC. Amino acid sequence: CATSGRIQGRQFF.

The chain joins TRBV28 to TRBJ1-5; D might be TRBD1 (5 bases). Germline CDR1 reads MDHEN; CDR2 reads SYDVKM. This CDR3 spans 16 amino acids. V was pared by 3 bases and J by 1 base, with 13 bases between. The CDR3 nucleotides read TGTGCCAGCAGTTTGTACCAGGGAGGCAGCAATCAGCCCCAGCATTTT. This translates into CASSLYQGGSNQPQHF.

This clone was picked up a small number of times. The chain has TRBV19 and TRBJ2-1, with 16 nucleotides matching TRBD2. The V gene end was trimmed by 2 bases and the J gene end by 8 bases; junction bases not matched to a gene: 3. The germline CDR1 and CDR2 sequences are LNHDA and SQIVND (reference sequence). CDR3 length: 16 residues. DNA of the CDR3: TGTGCCAGTAGTATATCCGGGACTAGCGGGAGGGATGAGCAGTTCTTC. Translation: CASSISGTSGRDEQFF.

V and J are TRBV7-2 and TRBJ2-7; 9 nucleotides line up with TRBD2. The CDR3 is made up of 17 amino acids. The V gene's germline CDR1 is SGHTA and CDR2 FQGNSA. J was trimmed by 0 bases and V by 1 base; bases with no gene match: 7. CDR3 nucleotides: TGTGCCAGCAGCTTAGGTTGGATTAGCGGGAGCTCCTACGAGCAGTACTTC. Translating it yields CASSLGWISGSSYEQYF.

This clone appeared once. The chain is built from TRBV5-1 and TRBJ2-3; D is perhaps TRBD2 (6 bases). This CDR3 contains 17 residues. The V and J ends lost 4 bases and 2 bases respectively, with 20 bases between them. Germline CDR1 and CDR2: SGHRS and YFSETQ. CDR3 loop: CASSPSRGSSNTDTQYF. The CDR3, as DNA: TGCGCCAGCAGCCCGTCTCGGGGGAGCTCAAACACAGATACGCAGTATTTT.

The V gene is TRBV19, the J gene TRBJ1-1; perhaps TRBD1 as D (6 bases). V was trimmed by 7 bases and J by 0 bases, leaving 12 bases between them. CDR1 and CDR2 (germline): LNHDA, SQIVND (reference sequence). The CDR3 sequence is 14 residues long. The DNA of the CDR3 is TGTGCCAGTACGCAGGGGCGGATGAACACTGAAGCTTTCTTT. Translation gives CASTQGRMNTEAFF.

V is TRBV20-1 and J is TRBJ2-2; 12 positions agree with TRBD2. V dropped 6 bases and J dropped 3; count of bases not matched to a gene: 14. The V gene's germline CDR1 is DFQATT and CDR2 SNEGSKA (reference sequence). The CDR3 covers 18 residues. CDR3 nucleotide sequence: TGCAGTGCCAGTCCTTCCCGACTAGCGGGAGTTTACACCGGGGAGCTGTTTTTT. Translating it yields CSASPSRLAGVYTGELFF.

This sequence joins TRBV30 and TRBJ2-2, with 10 nucleotides matching TRBD2. Trimming at V came to 1 base and at J to 5 bases, leaving 4 bases not matched to a gene. This CDR3 spans 15 amino acids. CDR1 is GTSNPN and CDR2 is SVGIG in the germline V gene (reference sequence). Here the CDR3 DNA reads TGTGCCTGGAGTGGAGCGGGAGGGCCAACCGGGGAGCTGTTTTTT. Protein: CAWSGAGGPTGELFF. The variable domain in full, completed from reference TRBV30 and TRBJ2-2, reads SQTIHQWPATLVQPVGSPLSLECTVEGTSNPNLYWYRQAAGRGLQLLFYSVGIGQISSEVPQNLSASRPQDRQFILSSKKLLLSDSGFYLCAWSGAGGPTGELFFGEGSRLTVL.

The V gene is TRBV7-2, the J gene TRBJ2-3; 10 bases match TRBD2. The germline V gene has CDR1 SGHTA and CDR2 FQGNSA. This CDR3 region has 16 residues. The J segment lost 5 bases and the V segment lost 5 bases, leaving 10 bases of the junction unmatched. In DNA form, the CDR3 reads TGTGCCAGCAGCCGCGGACTAGCGGTTCCCGTAGATACGCAGTATTTT. Encoded protein: CASSRGLAVPVDTQYF.

V usage is TRBV6-6 and J usage is TRBJ2-2; 11 bases match TRBD2. Germline V gene lookup returns CDR1 MNHNY and CDR2 SVGAGI (reference sequence). This CDR3 has 15 amino acids. Trimming at V came to 8 bases and at J to 8 bases, leaving 10 bases not matched to a gene. The CDR3 coding sequence is TGTGCCAGCCACACCTTAGCGGGAGGGTCTGGGGAGCTGTTTTTT. It yields the protein CASHTLAGGSGELFF.

The genes are TRBV5-6 and TRBJ1-5, with 8 bases fitting TRBD1. The CDR3 covers 18 residues. The germline gives CDR1 SGHDT, CDR2 YYEEEE. Trimming took 3 bases from V and 0 from J; bases not matched to a gene: 11. The DNA for the CDR3 is TGTGCCAGCAGCTGGACGCAGGGGGCGCGGAATAGCAATCAGCCCCAGCATTTT. This translates into CASSWTQGARNSNQPQHF.

This chain connects TRBV3-1 (or the pseudogene TRBV3-2) to TRBJ1-2, with 7 bases fitting TRBD1. CDR1 LGHDT and CDR2 YNNKEL come from the germline V gene (reference sequence). V shed 0 bases and J 5 bases; nucleotides not matched to a gene: 9. This CDR3 spans 16 amino acids. CDR3 sequence (DNA): TGTGCCAGCAGCCAAGAGGCAGGGGGGATTGGATATGGCTACACCTTC. This gives the protein CASSQEAGGIGYGYTF.